Below are 21 T cell receptor beta chains sequenced from a single sample in a study of control samples from healthy donors and cancer patients. TCRdb keeps only in-frame clones here, not all; method: immunoSEQ multiplex PCR. The data contain 250,000 to 300,000 clones, roughly 80% of them singletons. Source material: PBMCs. The origin of the receptors is a woman aged 55-75 years with lung cancer.

The chain joins TRBV10-1 to TRBJ2-3, with a possible D match to TRBD1 (6 bases). CDR1 and CDR2 (germline): WNHNN, SYGVQD (reference sequence). The CDR3 loop spans 14 amino acids. Trimming removed 5 bases from V and 1 base from J, with 10 bases in between. The CDR3 loop reads CASSRRQGTDTQYF. CDR3 nucleotides: TGCGCCAGCAGTAGGCGACAGGGCACAGATACGCAGTATTTT.

The chain recombines TRBV28 with TRBJ2-7, with TRBD1 matching 8 bases. The CDR3 runs to 14 residues. The V segment lost 5 bases and the J segment 3 bases; nucleotides outside the gene matches: 6. Germline assignment: CDR1 MDHEN and CDR2 SYDVKM. CDR3 nucleotide sequence: TGTGCCAGCAGTATGGACAGGGTGAACTACGAGCAGTACTTC. It translates to CASSMDRVNYEQYF.

The V call is TRBV27, the J call TRBJ2-4, with 7 bases identical to TRBD1. This CDR3 comprises 14 residues. CDR1 MNHEY and CDR2 SMNVEV come from the germline V gene (reference sequence). V was pared by 3 bases and J by 8 bases, with 7 bases of the junction left unmatched. Here the CDR3 DNA reads TGTGCCAGCAGTTTTGTCAGAGGGGGCCACATTCAGTACTTC. Translated, it gives CASSFVRGGHIQYF.

The V gene is TRBV7-6, the J gene TRBJ2-5; 11 bases map to TRBD2. The length of the CDR3 is 17 residues. Germline V lookup: CDR1 SGHVS, CDR2 FNYEAQ. Trimming removed 0 bases from V and 4 bases from J; junction bases left unmatched: 7. The CDR3 DNA follows: TGTGCCAGCAGCTTAGCGATAACTAGCGGGAGAGGAGAGACCCAGTACTTC. Its protein is CASSLAITSGRGETQYF. Based on the CDR3 plus reference TRBV7-6 and TRBJ2-5, the full variable domain is GAGVSQSPRYKVTKRGQDVALRCDPISGHVSLYWYRQALGQGPEFLTYFNYEAQQDKSGLPNDRFSAERPEGSISTLTIQRTEQRDSAMYRCASSLAITSGRGETQYFGPGTRLLVL.

The gene calls are TRBV12-1 and TRBJ2-1. TRBV12-1 is noted as a pseudogene. This CDR3 contains 12 residues. The CDR3 DNA is TGTGCCAGCAGCCCCTTCTGGAATGAGCAGTTCTTC. This translates into CASSPFWNEQFF.

The chain combines TRBV20-1 with TRBJ1-1; weak D call: TRBD1 (5 bases). The length of the CDR3 is 11 residues. Trimming shortened V by 2 bases and J by 10 bases, and 11 bases separated the two germline ends. Germline V gene data show CDR1 as DFQATT and CDR2 as SNEGSKA (reference sequence). The CDR3 reads CSARSQGSAFF. DNA of the CDR3: TGCAGTGCTAGATCGCAGGGCTCAGCTTTCTTT.

V usage is TRBV7-9 and J usage is TRBJ2-1; D gene ambiguous. V lost 1 base and J lost 0, with 10 bases in between. Germline V gene lookup returns CDR1 SEHNR and CDR2 FQNEAQ (reference sequence). This CDR3 comprises 16 residues. The CDR3 here is CASSLETWGSYNEQFF. In DNA form, the CDR3 reads TGTGCCAGCAGCTTAGAAACATGGGGCTCCTACAATGAGCAGTTCTTC.

This sequence joins TRBV5-1 and TRBJ2-7, with 9 bases lining up with TRBD1. The CDR3 is made up of 14 amino acids. V shed 4 bases, J shed 4 bases, and the junction held 6 bases outside the gene matches. CDR1 and CDR2 from the germline V gene are SGHRS and YFSETQ. CDR3 sequence reads: CASSLTGGTYEQYF. The CDR3 DNA is TGCGCCAGCAGCCTGACAGGGGGTACGTACGAGCAGTACTTC.

V gene TRBV28 combines with J gene TRBJ2-1, with 7 bases that match TRBD2. Germline loops: CDR1 MDHEN, CDR2 SYDVKM. V lost 6 bases, J lost 7 bases, and 12 bases stayed unmatched. The CDR3 extends over 15 amino acids. The CDR3 region is CASSLLARPWNEQFF. For the CDR3, the DNA is TGTGCCAGCAGCCTACTAGCGCGTCCATGGAATGAGCAGTTCTTC.

This clone was detected only once. The V call is TRBV9, the J call TRBJ2-3; 9 positions match TRBD2. The CDR3 sequence is 17 residues long. Trimming at V came to 3 bases and at J to 1 base, leaving 9 bases not matched to a gene. CDR1 and CDR2 (germline): SGDLS, YYNGEE. CDR3 sequence: CASSATRLAVGTDTQYF. CDR3 sequence (DNA): TGTGCCAGCAGCGCCACAAGACTAGCGGTCGGCACAGATACGCAGTATTTT.

V is TRBV6-6 and J is TRBJ1-4; 9 bases line up with TRBD1. The CDR3 contains 15 residues. V was clipped by 6 bases and J by 8 bases; unmatched bases: 10. Per the germline V gene, CDR1 is MNHNY and CDR2 is SVGAGI (reference sequence). In nucleotides, the CDR3 is TGTGCCAGCAGCCGGCGACAGGGGGTTCGGGAAAAACTGTTTTTT. It translates to CASSRRQGVREKLFF.

The count of this clone is one. The chain uses TRBV5-1 and TRBJ1-1; D gene ambiguous. V gave up 5 bases and J gave up 0 bases, with 11 bases separating them. Germline-derived CDR1 and CDR2 are SGHRS and YFSETQ. This CDR3 contains 14 residues. CDR3 region: CASRSSEMNTEAFF. CDR3 bases: TGCGCCAGCAGATCTTCGGAGATGAACACTGAAGCTTTCTTT.

J is TRBJ2-2 and V is TRBV4-1; the match to TRBD2 covers 8 bases. Germline lookup yields CDR1 MGHRA and CDR2 YSYEKL. V gave up 1 base and J gave up 4 bases; unmatched junction bases: 8. The CDR3 covers 17 residues. The CDR3 is CASSQVRAGVGTGELFF. The DNA for the CDR3 is TGCGCCAGCAGCCAAGTACGAGCGGGGGTCGGCACCGGGGAGCTGTTTTTT.

J is TRBJ1-5 and V is TRBV7-9; D is undetermined. The CDR3 is 12 amino acids. From germline, CDR1 is SEHNR and CDR2 FQNEAQ (reference sequence). The V gene lost 1 base and the J gene lost 2 bases, with 0 bases spanning the gap. The CDR3 nucleotides read TGTGCCAGCAGCTTAGGCAATCAGCCCCAGCATTTT. Translated, it gives CASSLGNQPQHF.

The V gene is TRBV21-1, the J gene TRBJ1-5. TRBV21-1 is shown as a pseudogene. This CDR3 comprises 17 residues. This chain's CDR3 is CASSKGVEGGGNQPQHF. DNA for the CDR3: TGTGCCAGCAGCAAAGGAGTAGAGGGGGGCGGAAATCAGCCCCAGCATTTT.

The V call is TRBV19, the J call TRBJ2-1, with D perhaps matching TRBD2 (6 bases). The CDR3 sequence is 13 residues long. Germline CDR1 and CDR2: LNHDA and SQIVND (reference sequence). The V gene lost 4 bases and the J gene lost 8 bases, with 12 bases spanning the gap. This CDR3 is CASSNRGFDEQFF. CDR3 sequence (DNA): TGTGCCAGTAGTAACCGGGGGTTCGATGAGCAGTTCTTC. Based on the CDR3 plus reference TRBV19 and TRBJ2-1, the full variable domain is DGGITQSPKYLFRKEGQNVTLSCEQNLNHDAMYWYRQDPGQGLRLIYYSQIVNDFQKGDIAEGYSVSREKKESFPLTVTSAQKNPTAFYLCASSNRGFDEQFFGPGTRLTVL.

The V gene is TRBV6-1, the J gene TRBJ1-1; the D gene is possibly TRBD1 (5 bases). This CDR3 is built from 13 residues. V gave up 3 bases and J gave up 3 bases, with 8 bases separating them. Germline assignment: CDR1 MNHNS and CDR2 SASEGT. The CDR3 DNA reads as TGTGCCAGCAGTGAGCGGGGGGACACTGAAGCTTTCTTT. It specifies CASSERGDTEAFF.

The chain links TRBV24-1 to TRBJ1-2; tentative D call: TRBD1 (5 bases). This CDR3 has 15 residues. V was clipped by 3 bases and J by 0 bases, with 10 bases between them. The germline V gene encodes CDR1 KGHDR and CDR2 SFDVKD. This CDR3 is CATSDQQVTNYGYTF. For the CDR3, the DNA is TGTGCCACCAGTGATCAACAGGTGACTAACTATGGCTACACCTTC.

This chain connects TRBV11-2 to TRBJ2-1; D remains ambiguous. The CDR3 contains 12 residues. The germline gives CDR1 SGHAT, CDR2 FQNNGV. Trimming took 2 bases from V and 10 from J, leaving 9 bases between them. CDR3 in amino acids: CASSLQALEQFF. In nucleotides, the CDR3 is TGTGCCAGCAGCTTACAAGCTCTGGAGCAGTTCTTC.

The chain recombines TRBV20-1 with TRBJ2-7; D unresolved. CDR3 size: 13 residues. V was trimmed by 3 bases and J by 6 bases, leaving 15 bases between them. The V gene's germline CDR1 is DFQATT and CDR2 SNEGSKA (reference sequence). This chain's CDR3 is CSASYRSTSEQYF. As DNA, the CDR3 is TGCAGTGCTAGTTATCGTTCAACCTCCGAGCAGTACTTC.

The V and J genes are TRBV5-4 and TRBJ1-1; D call uncertain. V dropped 4 bases and J dropped 7 bases, with 17 bases sitting between them. Germline V lookup: CDR1 SGHNT, CDR2 YYREEE (reference sequence). The CDR3 covers 14 residues. CDR3 loop: CASSPISRDNEAFF. The DNA for the CDR3 is TGTGCCAGCAGCCCCATTTCGAGGGATAATGAAGCTTTCTTT.